A selection of T cell receptor beta chains follows, all from one sample in a study of blood T cell repertoires in COVID-19. The data were produced by immunoSEQ multiplex PCR, yet TCRdb's version contains in-frame clones alone and is incomplete. Found here are 350,000 or so clones, around 87% of them singletons; the top ten hold 6.5%. The sequencing sample was made of peripheral blood. These receptors came from a man aged 18 to 30 with active or convalescent COVID-19. Each CDR3 is given with its conserved first and last residue. The D gene is left open where the match is weak. Only part of the rows carry a size: once, few, many, or a class if the clone is expanded.

size	V	D	J	DNA	CDR3
.	TRBV18	TRBD2	TRBJ2-1	TGTGCCAGCTCACCACAACTAGCGGGGGGGCTTGATGAGCAGTTCTTC	CASSPQLAGGLDEQFF
.	TRBV3-1/TRBV3-2	.	TRBJ2-1	TGTGCCAGCAGCCCCTTATCGGGTGAGCAGTTCTTC	CASSPLSGEQFF
few	TRBV4-3	.	TRBJ1-3	TGCGCCAGCAGCCAAGACTCTAGCTCTGGAAACACCATATATTTT	CASSQDSSSGNTIYF
.	TRBV19	TRBD1	TRBJ1-2	TGTGCCAGTAGTATGCTCGGACAGGGTGGATATAGAGGCTACACCTTC	CASSMLGQGGYRGYTF
.	TRBV6-5	TRBD1	TRBJ1-1	TGTGCCAGCAGAAACAGGGGAGGCGGCACTGAAGCTTTCTTT	CASRNRGGGTEAFF
once	TRBV3-1/TRBV3-2	.	TRBJ2-6	TGTGCCAGCAGCGCCCGGAGCTCTGGGGCCAACGTGCTGACTTTC	CASSARSSGANVLTF
.	TRBV19	.	TRBJ2-6	TGTGCCAGTAGTGCGTATTCCGGGATCCCCTCTGGGGCCAACGTCCTGACTTTC	CASSAYSGIPSGANVLTF
once	TRBV28	.	TRBJ1-1	TGTGCCAGCAGTTTCCCACTTGGGGGCGTGAACACTGAAGCTTTCTTT	CASSFPLGGVNTEAFF
.	TRBV19	TRBD1	TRBJ2-6	TGTGCCAGTAGCCCGACAGGGGGTGGGGCCAACGTCCTGACTTTC	CASSPTGGGANVLTF
.	TRBV7-2	.	TRBJ1-2	TGTGCCAGCAGCCCGCCAGGGCGGGAGGCTAACTATGGCTACACCTTC	CASSPPGREANYGYTF
.	TRBV2	.	TRBJ1-2	TGTGCCAGCAGTCGGTTCGCAGGCTCTAACTATGGCTACACCTTC	CASSRFAGSNYGYTF
.	TRBV6-5	TRBD1	TRBJ2-6	TGTGCCAGCAGCCCAGGGGGCTCTGGGGCCAACGTGCTGACTTTC	CASSPGGSGANVLTF
once	TRBV5-6	.	TRBJ2-2	TGTGCCAGCAGGCGACGGGGAAACACCGGGGAGCTGTTTTTT	CASRRRGNTGELFF
.	TRBV19	TRBD1	TRBJ2-1	TGTGCCAGTAGTGGGGGACAGGGGAGGAATGAGCAGTTCTTC	CASSGGQGRNEQFF
.	TRBV15	TRBD2	TRBJ2-1	TGTGCCAGCGCCGGGACTAGCGGGAATGAGCAGTTCTTC	CASAGTSGNEQFF
once	TRBV4-3	TRBD1	TRBJ2-7	TGCGCCAGCAGCAGCCGGGACAGAACCTACGAGCAGTACTTC	CASSSRDRTYEQYF
.	TRBV4-3	.	TRBJ2-3	TGCGCCAGCAGCCCGACCCCGGGAAATGAAGATACGCAGTATTTT	CASSPTPGNEDTQYF
.	TRBV9	.	TRBJ1-4	TGTGCCAGCAGCTCTTCCGGAGGGGCGCAAGAAAAACTGTTTTTT	CASSSSGGAQEKLFF
once	TRBV7-9	.	TRBJ2-5	TGTGCCAGCAGCCAAGTGGCTAGCTGGGAGACCCAGTACTTC	CASSQVASWETQYF
.	TRBV28	TRBD1	TRBJ1-2	TGTGCCAGCAGTTTAAGGGGGCAAGGGGGCTACACCTTC	CASSLRGQGGYTF
.	TRBV2	.	TRBJ1-1	TGTGCCAGCCTTGATGGACACCTGAACACTGAAGCTTTCTTT	CASLDGHLNTEAFF
.	TRBV7-2	TRBD2	TRBJ2-5	TGTGCCAGCAGCTTAGATAGCGGGAGGCAAGAGACCCAGTACTTC	CASSLDSGRQETQYF
.	TRBV7-9	TRBD2	TRBJ2-1	TGTGCCAGCAGCCCCACCAAGCGGGGGGGCCCCTCCTACAATGAGCAGTTCTTC	CASSPTKRGGPSYNEQFF
once	TRBV4-1	TRBD1	TRBJ1-5	TGCGCCAGCAGCCAAGATGGCAGGGGGACTCATCAGCCCCAGCATTTT	CASSQDGRGTHQPQHF
.	TRBV19	.	TRBJ2-7	TGTGCCAGTAGTATCGGACATACCTCCAACGAGCAGTACTTC	CASSIGHTSNEQYF
once	TRBV6-1	.	TRBJ1-6	TGTGCCAGCAGCCAGGGAACCCTCCACTTT	CASSQGTLHF
.	TRBV10-1	.	TRBJ2-7	TGCGCCAGCAGTGAGTCGAAACGGGAATTCCCCCACTACGAGCAGTACTTC	CASSESKREFPHYEQYF
.	TRBV18	.	TRBJ1-6	TGTGCCAGCTCACCAGCTGAGTCACCCCTCCACTTT	CASSPAESPLHF
.	TRBV14	TRBD2	TRBJ2-5	TGTGCCAGCAACCATTGGGGGGGGCAAGAGACCCAGTACTTC	CASNHWGGQETQYF
.	TRBV9	.	TRBJ2-7	TGTGCCAGCAGCCGGACAGCCGACGTCGAGCAGTACTTC	CASSRTADVEQYF
.	TRBV28	.	TRBJ1-6	TGTGCCAGCCTCCCAGCGAGCCTAGGGGTTTCACCCCTCCACTTT	CASLPASLGVSPLHF
many	TRBV3-1/TRBV3-2	.	TRBJ1-5	TGTGCCAGCAGCCAACAAACACAGTATAGCAATCAGCCCCAGCATTTT	CASSQQTQYSNQPQHF
.	TRBV6-5	.	TRBJ1-2	TGTGCCAGCAGTTACACCCCGACAGTTAACTATGGCTACACCTTC	CASSYTPTVNYGYTF
.	TRBV4-3	.	TRBJ2-7	TGCGCCAGCAGCCAAGTAGGGAGATCCGAGCAGTACTTC	CASSQVGRSEQYF
.	TRBV5-1	.	TRBJ2-1	TGCGCCAGCAGCTTGGCTCCCTTCACTAGCTCCTACAATGAGCAGTTCTTC	CASSLAPFTSSYNEQFF
once	TRBV7-2	TRBD2	TRBJ2-7	TGTGCCAGCAGCACTAGGGAGGGGTACGAGCAGTACTTC	CASSTREGYEQYF
.	TRBV27	.	TRBJ2-7	TGTGCCAGCAGTCCCAGGGGTACCTACGAGCAGTACTTC	CASSPRGTYEQYF
.	TRBV12-1	.	TRBJ2-1	TGTGCCAGCAGTCCCATGGGAGGGTGGTACAATGAGCAGTTCTTC	CASSPMGGWYNEQFF
.	TRBV28	TRBD2	TRBJ2-7	TGTGCCAGCAGGAGCTCCGGCCTAGCGGCCATTCACTACGAGCAGTACTTC	CASRSSGLAAIHYEQYF
.	TRBV6-2/TRBV6-3	.	TRBJ1-1	TGTGCCAGCAGTTACGGCGGGGGGATGAACACTGAAGCTTTCTTT	CASSYGGGMNTEAFF
.	TRBV30	TRBD1	TRBJ2-5	TGTGCCTGGAGGACAGGGTCCATAGGGACCCAGTACTTC	CAWRTGSIGTQYF
once	TRBV7-9	.	TRBJ2-4	TGTGCCAGCAGCTTATCCCTGGGCAGCAAAAACATTCAGTACTTC	CASSLSLGSKNIQYF
few	TRBV28	.	TRBJ2-7	TGTGCCACCCACACTAGTTCCTACGAGCAGTACTTC	CATHTSSYEQYF
.	TRBV15	.	TRBJ1-4	TGTGCCACCGCGGGGGGCGCCGCTAATGAAAAACTGTTTTTT	CATAGGAANEKLFF
.	TRBV15	TRBD1	TRBJ1-1	TGTGCCACCAGCAGACCACCAGGACAGGGGGGAGCTTTCTTT	CATSRPPGQGGAFF
.	TRBV19	TRBD1	TRBJ2-1	TGTGCCAGTAGTCCCCGCGGGACAGGGGGCTTGAGAACCTACAATGAGCAGTTCTTC	CASSPRGTGGLRTYNEQFF
.	TRBV10-3	TRBD1	TRBJ1-2	TGTGCCATCAGCCGGGACAGTAACTATGGCTACACCTTC	CAISRDSNYGYTF
.	TRBV7-8	.	TRBJ2-2	TGTGCCAGCAGCCCCCCACCCGGAGGCCCGGGCACCGGGGAGCTGTTTTTT	CASSPPPGGPGTGELFF
.	TRBV19	TRBD2	TRBJ2-1	TGTGCCAGTAGTAATTTAGCGGGAGTAAACTACAATGAGCAGTTCTTC	CASSNLAGVNYNEQFF
.	TRBV4-2	TRBD1	TRBJ2-7	TGTGCCAGCAGCCAACAATTTCGCCGGGGACAGGGATACGAGCAGTACTTC	CASSQQFRRGQGYEQYF
.	TRBV6-1	.	TRBJ2-2	TGTGCCAGCGGAGAAAGGACAGTAAACACCGGGGAGCTGTTTTTT	CASGERTVNTGELFF
.	TRBV4-1	TRBD1	TRBJ1-2	TGCGCCAGCAGCCAAGGTTCGTTAGGACAGGGGGTGAAAACCTATGGCTACACCTTC	CASSQGSLGQGVKTYGYTF
.	TRBV19	TRBD1	TRBJ1-5	TGTGCCAGTAGCGACACAGGGGGCCAGCCCCAGCATTTT	CASSDTGGQPQHF
.	TRBV4-1	TRBD1	TRBJ2-1	TGCGCCAGCAGCCAAACAGGGGGCGTGGACAATGAGCAGTTCTTC	CASSQTGGVDNEQFF